These 20 T cell receptor beta chains share one sample of origin, sequenced in a study of sequential checkpoint blockade in melanoma. The treatment was: randomized to nivolumab then ipilimumab (arm A) or the reverse (arm B). The method was immunoSEQ multiplex PCR; TCRdb's version includes in-frame clones alone and lacks a portion of them. The sample lists 5,600 or so clones; 53% were seen once. The sample in question was CD8+ T cells sorted from blood (inferred from file names), obtained from a patient given nivolumab and ipilimumab in sequence. These receptors all stem from a human donor with melanoma.

J is TRBJ2-7 and V is TRBV28; no clear D gene. Trimming took 1 base from V and 3 from J, leaving 4 bases between them. The CDR3 has 12 amino acids. Germline V gene sequence: CDR1 MDHEN, CDR2 SYDVKM. Here the CDR3 reads CASSLFYYEQYF. Written as DNA, the CDR3 is TGTGCCAGCAGTTTATTCTACTACGAGCAGTACTTC.

The CDR3 loop is CASSEDSGRVREQFF. The CDR3 nucleotides read TGTGCCAGCAGTGAGGATAGCGGGAGGGTTCGTGAGCAGTTCTTC. The chain couples TRBV2 to TRBJ2-1; 11 nucleotides align to TRBD2. Germline trimming cut 3 bases from V and 9 bases from J; bases unmatched to any gene: 7. Per germline, CDR1 SNHLY and CDR2 FYNNEI. The CDR3 totals 15 residues. The full variable domain, in which reference TRBV2 and TRBJ2-1 provide the parts outside the CDR3, is EPEVTQTPSHQVTQMGQEVILRCVPISNHLYFYWYRQILGQKVEFLVSFYNNEISEKSEIFDDQFSVERPDGSNFTLKIRSTKLEDSAMYFCASSEDSGRVREQFFGPGTRLTVL.

The chain combines TRBV7-9 with TRBJ2-3; D may be TRBD1 (5 bases). With 8 bases removed from V and 2 bases from J, the gap between germline ends came to 11 bases. CDR3 size: 13 residues. Germline V gene sequence: CDR1 SEHNR, CDR2 FQNEAQ (reference sequence). The CDR3 bases are TGTGCCAGCTGGGGCGGAACCACAGATACGCAGTATTTT. It is translated as CASWGGTTDTQYF.

This clone turned up a few times. A read error may account for a junction end that differs from germline. The rearrangement uses TRBV7-9 and TRBJ2-1, with TRBD2 matching over 9 bases. Germline CDR1 and CDR2: SEHNR and FQNEAQ (reference sequence). The CDR3 sequence is 12 residues long. As DNA, the CDR3 is TGCGCCAGCAGTCCTAGCGGGACTGAACAGTTCTTC. This translates into CASSPSGTEQFF.

This clone was picked up a small number of times. The chain joins TRBV19 to TRBJ1-2; D is possibly TRBD1 (6 bases). Germline V gives CDR1 LNHDA, CDR2 SQIVND (reference sequence). This CDR3 spans 13 amino acids. Trimming pared 9 bases from V and 6 bases from J, leaving 17 bases between. This chain's CDR3 is CASLGGRNDGYTF. In DNA, the CDR3 is TGTGCCAGCCTCGGGGGGCGGAATGATGGCTACACCTTC.

A few counts support this clone. V usage is TRBV15 and J usage is TRBJ1-3; D is perhaps TRBD1 (5 bases). Looked up from germline, CDR1 is LNHNV and CDR2 is YYDKDF (reference sequence). The CDR3 is 15 residues long. V lost 0 bases and J 7 bases, leaving 13 bases between the germline ends. The CDR3 region has the DNA TGTGCCACCAGCAGAGATCAGGGACTTGGGAACACCATATATTTT. Its protein is CATSRDQGLGNTIYF.

This clone was observed a handful of times. V gene TRBV28 combines with J gene TRBJ2-5, with D possibly TRBD2 on 5 matching bases. V was clipped by 8 bases and J by 11 bases, with 27 bases between them. This CDR3 has 15 residues. Germline values: CDR1 MDHEN, CDR2 SYDVKM. CDR3 nucleotide sequence: TGTGCCAGCCGGAGGACGGGTAACCCATCCCAAGAGCAGTACTTC. It codes for CASRRTGNPSQEQYF.

The chain couples TRBV20-1 to TRBJ2-5; D perhaps matches TRBD1 (6 bases). Germline V lookup: CDR1 DFQATT, CDR2 SNEGSKA (reference sequence). CDR3 size: 11 residues. The V gene lost 6 bases and the J gene lost 7 bases, with 12 bases spanning the gap. The CDR3 loop reads CSARTDRTQYF. In nucleotides, the CDR3 is TGCAGTGCCCGGACAGATCGGACCCAGTACTTC.

This sequence joins TRBV5-1 and TRBJ2-1; TRBD2 aligns across 7 bases. The length of the CDR3 is 16 residues. Looked up from germline, CDR1 is SGHRS and CDR2 is YFSETQ. V lost 0 bases and J lost 8; bases outside the gene matches: 11. CDR3 sequence (DNA): TGCGCCAGCAGCTTGGGAGGTGGCGGGAGAAGCGATGAGCAGTTCTTC. As protein: CASSLGGGGRSDEQFF.

This chain uses TRBV28 with TRBJ2-2; the match to TRBD1 covers 8 bases. Unmatched junction bases numbered 11, after V lost 5 bases and J lost 6 bases. Germline V gene data show CDR1 as MDHEN and CDR2 as SYDVKM. The CDR3 is 16 amino acids. The CDR3 nucleotides are TGTGCCAGCAGTGCTCAGGGGGCAGCGTTCGCCGGGGAGCTGTTTTTT. Protein sequence: CASSAQGAAFAGELFF.

The V gene is TRBV7-2, the J gene TRBJ2-7, with 11 bases aligning to TRBD2. The ends lost 5 bases at V and 7 bases at J; junction bases unmatched: 13. The CDR3 totals 16 residues. Germline V gene data show CDR1 as SGHTA and CDR2 as FQGNSA. The CDR3 DNA follows: TGTGCCAGCAGCGCAGTAGCGGGAGGGCCCTTTAGGGAGCAGTACTTC. Its protein is CASSAVAGGPFREQYF.

The chain carries TRBV7-9 and TRBJ1-2; 7 nucleotides align to TRBD1. Germline CDR1 SEHNR, CDR2 FQNEAQ (reference sequence). V trimming: 5 bases; J trimming: 8 bases; junction bases outside the gene matches: 14. The CDR3 loop spans 15 amino acids. CDR3 DNA: TGTGCCAGCAGCCCACCCGACAGGGTCTTTGGCGGCTACACCTTC. Residues: CASSPPDRVFGGYTF.

This chain connects TRBV25-1 to TRBJ2-7, with D maybe TRBD2 (6 bases). Trimming pared 2 bases from V and 4 bases from J, leaving 12 bases between. CDR3 length: 14 amino acids. CDR1 is MGHDK, CDR2 SYGVNS, per germline. Written as DNA, the CDR3 is TGTGCCAGCAGTGAAGGGGGACTCCCTTACGAGCAGTACTTC. It codes for CASSEGGLPYEQYF.

The chain has TRBV5-1 and TRBJ2-7; 8 bases are shared with TRBD1. The CDR3 consists of 14 residues. In germline, CDR1 is SGHRS, CDR2 YFSETQ. Trimming at V came to 6 bases and at J to 5 bases, leaving 10 bases not matched to a gene. This chain's CDR3 is CASTLTGAHDEQYF. CDR3 coding DNA: TGCGCCAGCACCCTGACAGGGGCGCACGACGAGCAGTACTTC.

The chain has TRBV6-1 and TRBJ1-2, with D possibly TRBD1 on 5 matching bases. V shed 1 base and J shed 4 bases, with 16 bases lying between them. Germline V CDR1 and CDR2: MNHNS, SASEGT. The CDR3 has 16 amino acids. CDR3 protein: CASSEEIAGLFYGYTF. CDR3 coding DNA: TGTGCCAGCAGTGAAGAGATAGCAGGGCTATTCTATGGCTACACCTTC.

The chain links TRBV19 to TRBJ2-7; 9 nucleotides line up with TRBD1. CDR1 and CDR2 from the germline V gene are LNHDA and SQIVND (reference sequence). The V and J ends lost 6 bases and 1 base, in that order; junction bases with no gene match: 7. There are 15 residues in the CDR3. DNA of the CDR3: TGTGCCAGTAGCGCCGGGACAGGGACATCCTACGAGCAGTACTTC. Translation gives CASSAGTGTSYEQYF.

This clone was seen only a few times. V gene TRBV9 combines with J gene TRBJ1-3, with D maybe TRBD1 (6 bases). Between the trimmed V and J ends, which lost 3 bases and 5 bases, there was a span of 15 bases. Germline CDR1 and CDR2: SGDLS and YYNGEE. The CDR3 totals 15 residues. The CDR3 loop reads CASSAGGQGRNTIYF. The DNA of the CDR3 is TGTGCCAGCAGCGCGGGGGGGCAGGGACGAAACACCATATATTTT. Full variable domain (remainder filled in from reference TRBV9 and TRBJ1-3): DSGVTQTPKHLITATGQRVTLRCSPRSGDLSVYWYQQSLDQGLQFLIQYYNGEERAKGNILERFSAQQFPDLHSELNLSSLELGDSALYFCASSAGGQGRNTIYFGEGSWLTVV.

This clone came up a few times. The chain links TRBV5-8 to TRBJ2-7; D perhaps matches TRBD2 (5 bases). CDR1 is SGHTS and CDR2 is YDEGEE in the germline V gene. CDR3 length equals 15 residues. V was clipped by 6 bases and J by 5 bases, with 21 bases between them. CDR3: CASTTGVGDGHEQYF. The CDR3 DNA is TGTGCCAGCACCACCGGGGTCGGGGATGGGCACGAGCAGTACTTC.

The chain is built from TRBV11-2 and TRBJ2-7; D unclear. The germline V and J ends were trimmed by 4 bases and 4 bases, with 8 bases remaining between them. CDR3 size: 12 residues. CDR1 and CDR2 from the germline V gene are SGHAT and FQNNGV. CDR3 in amino acids: CASSSLGYEQYF. For the CDR3, the DNA is TGTGCCAGCAGCTCCCTCGGGTACGAGCAGTACTTC.

V and J are TRBV7-3 and TRBJ2-5; D unclear. Germline values: CDR1 SGHTA, CDR2 FQGTGA. Trimming stripped 5 bases from V and 5 bases from J, with 18 bases between. This CDR3 contains 15 residues. The CDR3 is CASSHGGSLLETQYF. The CDR3 bases are TGTGCCAGCAGCCATGGCGGCAGTCTCTTGGAGACCCAGTACTTC.